Shown below are 30 T cell receptor beta chains from a single sample sequenced in a study of T-cell reconstitution after alpha-beta-depleted transplantation in children. This sample's TCRbeta library carried unique molecular identifier barcodes. Each CDR3 protein is one row after TCRdb ran MiXCR on the PCR reads. Of 250,000 to 400,000 distinct CDR3 sequences listed, around 20% were seen once; the top ten hold 9.5% to 13%. The material sequenced was PBMCs, mostly from graft donor cells, taken 180 days after TCRalphabeta/CD19-depleted stem cell transplant. These receptor sequences come from a male patient aged 10 to 17 who had a stem cell transplant for acute lymphoblastic leukemia, so the T cells may come from the graft donor.

This clonotype was picked up a small number of times. The chain is built from TRBV20-1 and TRBJ1-2; TRBD1 might be the D (6 bases). The CDR3 is made up of 12 amino acids. Trimming cost V 8 bases and J 9 bases, with 19 bases left between them. Germline CDR1 DFQATT, CDR2 SNEGSKA (reference sequence). The CDR3 loop is CSPRINTGRYTF. CDR3 nucleotide sequence: TGCAGTCCGAGGATTAATACAGGGCGCTACACCTTC.

There are many counts of this clonotype. V and J are TRBV5-5 and TRBJ2-1; D remains ambiguous. CDR3 length: 10 residues. Deletions cut 1 base from V and 8 bases from J, with 1 base between. In germline, CDR1 is SGHKS, CDR2 YYEKEE (reference sequence). CDR3 bases: TGTGCCAGCAGCTTGCATGAGCAGTTCTTC. This translates into CASSLHEQFF.

Only a few counts were recorded for this clonotype. The CDR3 protein is CASSLFAWGEGDEQYF. The CDR3 nucleotides read TGTGCCAGCAGCTTATTTGCCTGGGGTGAAGGGGACGAGCAGTACTTC. The chain carries TRBV7-9 and TRBJ2-7; tentatively, D is TRBD1 (5 bases). V lost 2 bases to trimming and J lost 5 bases, with 19 bases between them. This CDR3 spans 16 amino acids. CDR1 is SEHNR, CDR2 FQNEAQ, per germline (reference sequence). The variable domain in full, completed from reference TRBV7-9 and TRBJ2-7, reads DTGVSQNPRHKITKRGQNVTFRCDPISEHNRLYWYRQTLGQGPEFLTYFQNEAQLEKSRLLSDRFSAERPKGSFSTLEIQRTEQGDSAMYLCASSLFAWGEGDEQYFGPGTRLTVT.

This clonotype was detected only a few times. The chain links TRBV4-1 to TRBJ2-5, with TRBD2 matching over 10 bases. This CDR3 is built from 15 residues. V lost 3 bases to trimming and J lost 4 bases; unmatched junction nucleotides: 5. Germline CDR1 is MGHRA and CDR2 is YSYEKL. CDR3 sequence reads: CASSHSSGRGETQYF. CDR3 DNA sequence: TGCGCCAGCAGCCACTCTAGCGGGAGAGGAGAGACCCAGTACTTC.

This clonotype has at least ten counts. Written as DNA, the CDR3 is TGTGCCAGCAGCGTAGCTCAAGATACGCAGTATTTT. Translation gives CASSVAQDTQYF. This sequence joins TRBV9 and TRBJ2-3, with D uncertain. Germline V gene data show CDR1 as SGDLS and CDR2 as YYNGEE. The CDR3 extends over 12 amino acids. V lost 0 bases and J 5 bases, leaving 4 bases between the germline ends.

V usage is TRBV5-1 and J usage is TRBJ2-7; 9 bases align to TRBD1. This CDR3 has 15 amino acids. Losses at the gene ends were 3 bases for V and 3 bases for J; bases not matched to a gene: 7. Germline lookup yields CDR1 SGHRS and CDR2 YFSETQ. CDR3 amino acids: CASSCRDRDYYEQYF. The CDR3 DNA is TGCGCCAGCAGCTGCCGGGACAGGGACTACTACGAGCAGTACTTC.

This clonotype was observed a handful of times. This chain joins TRBV5-4 and TRBJ2-1; 9 nucleotides align to TRBD2. The germline CDR1 and CDR2 sequences are SGHNT and YYREEE (reference sequence). The V gene end was trimmed by 3 bases and the J gene end by 5 bases; junction bases not matched to a gene: 3. The length of the CDR3 is 14 residues. The CDR3 here is CASSSGTSNNEQFF. CDR3 in DNA: TGTGCCAGCAGCTCCGGGACTAGCAACAATGAGCAGTTCTTC.

This sequence joins TRBV5-5 and TRBJ2-1; 10 positions match TRBD2. Looked up from germline, CDR1 is SGHKS and CDR2 is YYEKEE (reference sequence). V lost 1 base and J lost 5; bases outside the gene matches: 12. The CDR3 is made up of 18 amino acids. The CDR3 spells CASSLRGGGLAAHNEQFF. CDR3 in DNA: TGTGCCAGCAGCTTGCGGGGTGGAGGACTAGCGGCCCACAATGAGCAGTTCTTC.

The chain has TRBV29-1 and TRBJ2-1; TRBD2 matches at 8 bases. Germline CDR1 is SQVTM and CDR2 is ANQGSEA. The ends lost 4 bases at V and 4 bases at J; junction bases unmatched: 9. This CDR3 spans 15 amino acids. The CDR3 bases are TGCAGCGTTGCGCCCCTAGCGGGTCTTTACAATGAGCAGTTCTTC. It specifies CSVAPLAGLYNEQFF.

This clonotype was seen a few times. For the CDR3, the DNA is TGTGCCAGCAGCATTGAGTTCTCTGGAAACACCATATATTTT. This sequence encodes CASSIEFSGNTIYF. The chain couples TRBV21-1 to TRBJ1-3. TRBV21-1 counts as a pseudogene. The CDR3 contains 14 residues.

This clonotype was counted ten times or more. The chain carries TRBV7-2 and TRBJ2-4; no clear D gene. The CDR3 extends over 17 amino acids. CDR1 is SGHTA and CDR2 is FQGNSA in the germline V gene. V was pared by 1 base and J by 0 bases, with 13 bases between. DNA for the CDR3: TGTGCCAGCAGCTTAGGGCTAGGAGTCTTAGCCAAAAACATTCAGTACTTC. The encoded protein is CASSLGLGVLAKNIQYF.

The genes are TRBV2 and TRBJ1-1; no firm D call. CDR3 length equals 15 residues. Germline loops: CDR1 SNHLY, CDR2 FYNNEI. The V gene lost 3 bases and the J gene lost 0 bases, with 11 bases spanning the gap. For the CDR3, the DNA is TGTGCCAGCAGTGAGCAGATAACATTGAACACTGAAGCTTTCTTT. Translated, it gives CASSEQITLNTEAFF. The full variable domain, in which reference TRBV2 and TRBJ1-1 provide the parts outside the CDR3, is EPEVTQTPSHQVTQMGQEVILRCVPISNHLYFYWYRQILGQKVEFLVSFYNNEISEKSEIFDDQFSVERPDGSNFTLKIRSTKLEDSAMYFCASSEQITLNTEAFFGQGTRLTVV.

This clonotype was recorded a few times. The rearrangement links TRBV5-1 to TRBJ2-7; possibly TRBD2 for D (7 bases). V lost 2 bases and J lost 5, with 14 bases in between. The CDR3 is 14 residues long. CDR1 and CDR2 from the germline V gene are SGHRS and YFSETQ. The CDR3 DNA sequence: TGCGCCAGCAGCTTAGGGGGGGTCCCCAACGAGCAGTACTTC. Translating it yields CASSLGGVPNEQYF.

This sequence joins TRBV12-3 or TRBV12-4 and TRBJ2-1; no firm D call. This CDR3 has 10 residues. Trimming cost V 10 bases and J 0 bases, with 1 base left between them. CDR3 DNA: TGTGCCAACTCCTACAATGAGCAGTTCTTC. Translated, it gives CANSYNEQFF.

This clonotype came up a few times. The chain recombines TRBV29-1 with TRBJ2-1, with 9 bases aligning to TRBD2. This CDR3 has 15 residues. In germline, CDR1 is SQVTM, CDR2 ANQGSEA. The ends lost 3 bases at V and 3 bases at J; junction bases unmatched: 6. Here the CDR3 reads CSVDSLAGRYNEQFF. For the CDR3, the DNA is TGCAGCGTTGATAGCCTAGCGGGACGCTACAATGAGCAGTTCTTC.

This clonotype occurred a few times. The chain carries TRBV7-3 and TRBJ2-1; 9 bases fit TRBD2. CDR1 and CDR2 from the germline V gene are SGHTA and FQGTGA. This CDR3 is 17 amino acids long. The junction had 6 bases not matched to a gene; V was cut back by 2 bases and J by 1 base. The CDR3 DNA reads TGTGCCAGCAGCTTAGGGCGGACTAGCGCGTCCTACAATGAGCAGTTCTTC. This translates into CASSLGRTSASYNEQFF.

This rearrangement joins TRBV18 to TRBJ2-7; D possibly corresponds to TRBD1 (5 bases). CDR3 length: 14 amino acids. V was pared by 2 bases and J by 5 bases, with 13 bases between. The germline V gene has CDR1 KGHSH and CDR2 LQKENI. Written as DNA, the CDR3 is TGTGCCAGCTCACCAGAGATAAAGGGGCACGAGCAGTACTTC. Its translation is CASSPEIKGHEQYF.

The chain joins TRBV5-1 to TRBJ2-1; perhaps TRBD2 as D (6 bases). Germline CDR1 and CDR2: SGHRS and YFSETQ. V gave up 2 bases and J gave up 6 bases, with 12 bases separating them. CDR3 size: 14 residues. The CDR3 here is CASSFAGPGNEQFF. The CDR3 DNA reads as TGCGCCAGCAGCTTTGCGGGACCGGGCAATGAGCAGTTCTTC.

Points on this clonotype: The missing conserved phenylalanine or tryptophan at the end of this CDR3 makes a read error likely. The chain recombines TRBV20-1 with TRBJ2-5; D not resolved. V was cut by 6 bases and J by 7 bases, with 24 bases left in between. In germline, CDR1 is DFQATT, CDR2 SNEGSKA (reference sequence). The CDR3 runs to 15 residues. CDR3 loop: CSATHSDILPWTQYS. The CDR3 bases are TGCAGTGCCACCCACTCCGACATACTCCCGTGGACCCAGTACTCC.

This clonotype has a count of ten or more. The V and J genes are TRBV29-1 and TRBJ2-3; D ambiguous. The germline gives CDR1 SQVTM, CDR2 ANQGSEA. V lost 4 bases, J lost 2 bases, and 7 bases lay in between. CDR3 length: 12 amino acids. The CDR3 DNA reads TGCAGCGTTGTTCCAGACACAGATACGCAGTATTTT. This gives the protein CSVVPDTDTQYF.

The table lists this clonotype with a few counts. The genes are TRBV5-5 and TRBJ2-1, with 7 bases that match TRBD2. V was pared by 0 bases and J by 2 bases, with 2 bases of the junction left unmatched. Per the germline V gene, CDR1 is SGHKS and CDR2 is YYEKEE (reference sequence). CDR3 length equals 15 residues. The CDR3 region is CASSLGSGTYNEQFF. The DNA of the CDR3 is TGTGCCAGCAGCTTGGGAAGCGGGACCTACAATGAGCAGTTCTTC.

The chain carries TRBV9 and TRBJ2-1, with D tentatively TRBD1 or TRBD2 (5 bases each). V was clipped by 0 bases and J by 1 base, with 8 bases between them. The CDR3 has 15 residues. Germline CDR1 reads SGDLS; CDR2 reads YYNGEE. For the CDR3, the DNA is TGTGCCAGCAGCGTAGTTGAGGGGTCCTACAATGAGCAGTTCTTC. It translates to CASSVVEGSYNEQFF.

The V call is TRBV15, the J call TRBJ2-7; 12 bases line up with TRBD1. The trim removed 5 bases at V and 2 bases at J, leaving 7 bases unmatched. The CDR3 extends over 16 amino acids. Germline V CDR1 and CDR2: LNHNV, YYDKDF (reference sequence). The CDR3: CATSPSGQGAAYEQYF. The CDR3 nucleotides read TGTGCCACCAGCCCCTCGGGACAGGGGGCGGCCTACGAGCAGTACTTC.

This chain connects TRBV10-3 to TRBJ2-1; TRBD1 aligns across 9 bases. Looked up from germline, CDR1 is ENHRY and CDR2 is SYGVKD. J lost 4 bases, V lost 6 bases, and 10 bases had no gene match. CDR3 length: 16 residues. The CDR3, as DNA: TGTGCCATCAGCCCCACCGGGACAGGGCCTTACAATGAGCAGTTCTTC. Encoded protein: CAISPTGTGPYNEQFF.

This clonotype was observed a few times. The genes are TRBV5-1 and TRBJ2-1; D is possibly TRBD2 (6 bases). CDR3 length: 17 amino acids. Germline values: CDR1 SGHRS, CDR2 YFSETQ. Trimming pared 1 base from V and 7 bases from J, leaving 21 bases between. CDR3 coding DNA: TGCGCCAGCAGCTTGTTGAATGCCTTCGGGGGTCGGAATGAGCAGTTCTTC. It translates to CASSLLNAFGGRNEQFF. Together with reference TRBV5-1 and TRBJ2-1, the CDR3 gives the full variable domain: KAGVTQTPRYLIKTRGQQVTLSCSPISGHRSVSWYQQTPGQGLQFLFEYFSETQRNKGNFPGRFSGRQFSNSRSEMNVSTLELGDSALYLCASSLLNAFGGRNEQFFGPGTRLTVL.

In this sample, this clonotype turned up a few times. The gene calls are TRBV12-3 or TRBV12-4 and TRBJ1-4, with D perhaps matching TRBD1 (5 bases). V gave up 8 bases and J gave up 11 bases, with 15 bases separating them. The CDR3 runs 12 residues. The CDR3 spells CASRGDGLKLFF. As DNA, the CDR3 is TGTGCCAGCCGCGGGGACGGCTTGAAACTGTTTTTT.

The V gene is TRBV28, the J gene TRBJ2-7, with D perhaps matching TRBD2 (6 bases). V was cut by 7 bases and J by 4 bases, with 14 bases left in between. This CDR3 has 13 amino acids. Germline V gene sequence: CDR1 MDHEN, CDR2 SYDVKM. The CDR3 is CASMNGGAYEQYF. Here the CDR3 DNA reads TGTGCCAGCATGAACGGGGGTGCTTACGAGCAGTACTTC.

This clonotype was counted only a few times. This chain connects TRBV6-5 to TRBJ2-7; 8 bases are a match to TRBD1. In germline, CDR1 is MNHEY, CDR2 SVGAGI. V shed 2 bases, J shed 3 bases, and the junction held 12 bases outside the gene matches. The CDR3 is made up of 17 amino acids. CDR3 coding DNA: TGTGCCAGCAGTTACCGGACAGGGTCCGGCAAAAACTACGAGCAGTACTTC. This translates into CASSYRTGSGKNYEQYF.

This clonotype was found a few times. The rearrangement uses TRBV5-1 and TRBJ2-7; possible D gene TRBD1, 5 bases. This CDR3 spans 14 amino acids. Per germline, CDR1 SGHRS and CDR2 YFSETQ. The ends were cut back, 0 bases at V and 5 bases at J, with 12 bases in the middle. This CDR3 reads CASSLVSGSHEQYF. The CDR3 bases are TGCGCCAGCAGCTTGGTTTCAGGGTCCCACGAGCAGTACTTC.

This clonotype was seen more than once but under ten times. The rearrangement uses TRBV5-6 and TRBJ2-1; D not certain. Germline loops: CDR1 SGHDT, CDR2 YYEEEE. The CDR3 sequence is 11 residues long. V was shortened by 5 bases and J by 7 bases, with 7 bases between the two germline ends. The CDR3 nucleotides are TGTGCCAGCAGTTCCTTAAATGAGCAGTTCTTC. As protein: CASSSLNEQFF.